This TCR beta chain comes out of a study of radiation and T cells in renal cell carcinoma. The repertoire was sequenced with immunoSEQ multiplex PCR; TCRdb's copy has only in-frame clones and lacks some. The sample records approximately 14,000 clones, 57% being singletons. V was trimmed by 4 bases and J by 4 bases, leaving 20 bases between them. Germline CDR1 reads GTSNPN; CDR2 reads SVGIG (reference sequence). The CDR3 runs to 16 residues. Treatment defined: treatment-naive control, cytoreductive nephrectomy. The starting material was tumor tissue, obtained from a patient whose treatment was nephrectomy without radiotherapy. J is TRBJ2-1 and V is TRBV30; D could derive from TRBD1 or TRBD2 (7 bases each). The sequence derives from a man over 45 with renal cell carcinoma. The CDR3 bases are TGTGCCTGGATGAACCCCAGGGGGGGTGCATACAATGAGCAGTTCTTC. This codes for CAWMNPRGGAYNEQFF.